This passage covers 8 T cell receptor beta chains from one sample sequenced in a study of cytomegalovirus exposure and HLA in healthy donors. The PCR used 60 Vbeta and 13 Jbeta primers. The protocol was immunoSEQ multiplex PCR, while the TCRdb copy is restricted to in-frame clones and leaves out a portion. The sample shows around 100,000 clones, 65% to 75% of them seen only once. Material: PBMCs. These receptors all come from a man aged 30 to 45 in good health and CMV-seropositive.

The chain links TRBV4-3 to TRBJ1-1, with D perhaps TRBD1 (5 bases). Germline V gene sequence: CDR1 LGHNA, CDR2 YSLEER. CDR3 length: 15 amino acids. V lost 7 bases and J lost 0, with 15 bases in between. The CDR3 DNA is TGCGCCAGCACCCCCGTCCAGGGCCTGAACACTGAAGCTTTCTTT. Translated: CASTPVQGLNTEAFF.

Worth noting for this clone: Other DNA variants within this sample encode the same CDR3. CDR3 coding DNA: TGTGCCAGCAGCCTTTTCGACAGGGGCTCTCACTACGAGCAGTACTTC. Protein product: CASSLFDRGSHYEQYF. The chain uses TRBV5-6 and TRBJ2-7; 8 nucleotides line up with TRBD1. The CDR3 runs 16 residues. J was trimmed by 3 bases and V by 4 bases; bases with no gene match: 12. Germline V gene data show CDR1 as SGHDT and CDR2 as YYEEEE. Based on the CDR3 plus reference TRBV5-6 and TRBJ2-7, the full variable domain is DAGVTQSPTHLIKTRGQQVTLRCSPKSGHDTVSWYQQALGQGPQFIFQYYEEEERQRGNFPDRFSGHQFPNYSSELNVNALLLGDSALYLCASSLFDRGSHYEQYFGPGTRLTVT.

This clone came up a few times. CDR3 nucleotides: TGCGCCAGCAGTGTTGCAACTAGCGTGGCAGATACGCAGTATTTT. It yields the protein CASSVATSVADTQYF. The chain recombines TRBV5-1 with TRBJ2-3; 7 bases match TRBD2. This CDR3 is built from 15 residues. Trimming removed 5 bases from V and 4 bases from J; junction bases left unmatched: 10. Germline V gene sequence: CDR1 SGHRS, CDR2 YFSETQ.

This clone was observed a handful of times. J is TRBJ2-7 and V is TRBV4-1; no clear D gene. This CDR3 contains 15 residues. V was shortened by 0 bases and J by 2 bases, with 11 bases between the two germline ends. Germline CDR1 is MGHRA and CDR2 is YSYEKL. CDR3 DNA: TGCGCCAGCAGCCAAGATTTAGCCGGTACCTACGAGCAGTACTTC. It translates to CASSQDLAGTYEQYF.

The chain links TRBV11-2 to TRBJ1-1; D unclear. With 5 bases removed from V and 6 bases from J, the gap between germline ends came to 10 bases. CDR3 size: 12 residues. The germline gives CDR1 SGHAT, CDR2 FQNNGV. The CDR3 DNA is TGTGCCAGCAGCCCGACAAGCCCTGAAGCTTTCTTT. Translated: CASSPTSPEAFF. The full variable domain, in which reference TRBV11-2 and TRBJ1-1 provide the parts outside the CDR3, is EAGVAQSPRYKIIEKRQSVAFWCNPISGHATLYWYQQILGQGPKLLIQFQNNGVVDDSQLPKDRFSAERLKGVDSTLKIQPAKLEDSAVYLCASSPTSPEAFFGQGTRLTVV.

This clone has just a few counts. This chain joins TRBV29-1 and TRBJ1-1, with D possibly matching TRBD1 (5 bases). V lost 7 bases, J lost 4 bases, and 13 bases lay in between. CDR3 length: 12 amino acids. From germline, CDR1 is SQVTM and CDR2 ANQGSEA. Here the CDR3 DNA reads TGCAGCGCCAATTGGGGGGGCACTGAAGCTTTCTTT. This sequence encodes CSANWGGTEAFF.

This clone ranks as medium-sized. V usage is TRBV2 and J usage is TRBJ1-1, with D hard to call. Germline-derived CDR1 and CDR2 are SNHLY and FYNNEI. The CDR3 totals 13 residues. V was cut by 7 bases and J by 4 bases, with 13 bases left in between. DNA for the CDR3: TGTGCCAGCAATGTAGATGTAAGCACTGAAGCTTTCTTT. This sequence encodes CASNVDVSTEAFF.

The J gene is TRBJ2-5, the V gene TRBV6-1; D may be TRBD2 (5 bases). The CDR3 runs to 13 residues. The germline gives CDR1 MNHNS, CDR2 SASEGT. V was shortened by 10 bases and J by 1 base, with 13 bases between the two germline ends. The DNA for the CDR3 is TGTGCCACCGTGGGGAGTACCCAAGAGACCCAGTACTTC. This translates into CATVGSTQETQYF.